This TCR beta chain was recorded in a study of OX40 agonist ivuxolimab in advanced cancers. About the study: Ivuxolimab, an agonist antibody against OX40 (CD134), was given to patients.

About this clone itself: The antigen is unknown.

Some clones are missing from TCRdb's copy, which holds only in-frame ones; the method was immunoSEQ multiplex PCR. The sample includes some 78,000 clones, around 87% of them seen just once. The CDR3 runs 15 residues. V shed 0 bases and J shed 6 bases, with 14 bases lying between them. Germline V gives CDR1 SGHDN, CDR2 FVKESK. The study, taken as a whole, reports: In CD8+ T cells, expanded clones were on average more numerous than in CD4+. Both CD4+ and CD8+ T cell populations in blood had undergone clonal expansion by week 6 at 0.1 to 3.0 mg/kg. Expanded peripheral T-cell antigen specificity went undetermined.

The chain couples TRBV14 to TRBJ1-2; D is ambiguous. The receptor's source is an adult with an advanced solid tumor such as melanoma, head and neck, liver or kidney cancer. Here the sequenced sample was CD4+ or CD8+ T cells sorted from blood, taken in a trial of the OX40 agonist ivuxolimab. CDR3 nucleotides: TGTGCCAGCAGCCAAGATCAACGGCAACTTCATGGCTACACCTTC. It codes for CASSQDQRQLHGYTF.